Listed here are 27 T cell receptor beta chains from one sample, sequenced in a study of blood T cell repertoires in COVID-19. TCRdb's table, derived via immunoSEQ multiplex PCR, lists solely in-frame clones and lacks some. The sample lists about 83,000 clones, 85% to 90% occurring once. The material sequenced was peripheral blood. The source is a man of 80 years or more with active or convalescent COVID-19.

This sequence joins TRBV30 and TRBJ2-1; 14 nucleotides match TRBD2. This CDR3 has 16 residues. Germline CDR1 GTSNPN, CDR2 SVGIG (reference sequence). Losses at the gene ends were 4 bases for V and 9 bases for J; bases not matched to a gene: 11. Written as DNA, the CDR3 is TGTGCCTGGACGGGACTAGCGGGAGACCATCAGAGTGAGCAGTTCTTC. It specifies CAWTGLAGDHQSEQFF.

The V call is TRBV2, the J call TRBJ2-7; 8 bases line up with TRBD1. J was trimmed by 2 bases and V by 7 bases; bases with no gene match: 7. The length of the CDR3 is 14 residues. Germline values: CDR1 SNHLY, CDR2 FYNNEI. Here the CDR3 DNA reads TGTGCCAGCACCTGGGACAGGCGGACCTACGAGCAGTACGTC. Protein product: CASTWDRRTYEQYV.

The V and J genes are TRBV12-3 or TRBV12-4 and TRBJ2-4, with TRBD2 as a possible D gene (6 bases). The CDR3 contains 13 residues. Trimming cost V 6 bases and J 8 bases, with 14 bases left between them. CDR3 in amino acids: CASRLEGLDIQYF. CDR3 nucleotides: TGTGCCAGCAGGTTGGAGGGTCTCGACATTCAGTACTTC.

The rearrangement joins TRBV28 to TRBJ1-1; tentative D call: TRBD1 (5 bases). The CDR3 extends over 12 amino acids. Deletions cut 2 bases from V and 4 bases from J, with 5 bases between. Germline values: CDR1 MDHEN, CDR2 SYDVKM. This CDR3 reads CASSLGATEAFF. Written as DNA, the CDR3 is TGTGCCAGCAGTTTAGGGGCCACTGAAGCTTTCTTT. Full variable domain (rest looked up from reference TRBV28 and TRBJ1-1): DVKVTQSSRYLVKRTGEKVFLECVQDMDHENMFWYRQDPGLGLRLIYFSYDVKMKEKGDIPEGYSVSREKKERFSLILESASTNQTSMYLCASSLGATEAFFGQGTRLTVV.

The rearrangement uses TRBV5-4 and TRBJ1-1; tentatively, D is TRBD1 (5 bases). Per germline, CDR1 SGHNT and CDR2 YYREEE (reference sequence). Trimming cost V 2 bases and J 9 bases, with 14 bases left between them. This CDR3 comprises 13 residues. The CDR3 coding sequence is TGTGCCAGCAGCTTTTCGGGGGTACGCCAAGCTTTCTTT. Amino acids: CASSFSGVRQAFF.

The rearrangement links TRBV11-3 to TRBJ2-5; TRBD2 agrees at 13 bases. The CDR3 runs to 15 residues. The germline gives CDR1 SGHNT, CDR2 YENEEA. The V segment lost 4 bases and the J segment 2 bases; nucleotides outside the gene matches: 1. The CDR3 bases are TGTGCCAGCAGCTGGGGACTAGCGGGACAAGAGACCCAGTACTTC. Its translation is CASSWGLAGQETQYF.

The chain uses TRBV27 and TRBJ1-4, with no clear D. Trimming took 6 bases from V and 0 from J, leaving 8 bases between them. The CDR3 is made up of 14 amino acids. CDR1 and CDR2 (germline): MNHEY, SMNVEV (reference sequence). DNA for the CDR3: TGTGCCAGCAGAGCGGGGTCAACTAATGAAAAACTGTTTTTT. Translation gives CASRAGSTNEKLFF.

This sequence joins TRBV18 and TRBJ1-2, with TRBD1 matching 9 bases. CDR1 is KGHSH, CDR2 LQKENI, per germline. The V segment lost 2 bases and the J segment 6 bases; nucleotides outside the gene matches: 1. This CDR3 has 13 amino acids. In DNA form, the CDR3 reads TGTGCCAGCTCACCAGACAGGGGGGATGGCTACACCTTC. It is translated as CASSPDRGDGYTF.

The V call is TRBV27, the J call TRBJ1-5; D is perhaps TRBD1 (5 bases). The germline V gene has CDR1 MNHEY and CDR2 SMNVEV (reference sequence). This CDR3 has 15 residues. Trimming removed 6 bases at V and 7 bases at J, with 19 bases between. The CDR3 reads CASSKGSGKEQPQHF. CDR3 nucleotides: TGTGCCAGCAGCAAAGGCTCAGGGAAGGAGCAGCCCCAGCATTTT.

The chain has TRBV5-1 and TRBJ1-1; possible D gene TRBD1, 6 bases. In germline, CDR1 is SGHRS, CDR2 YFSETQ. The CDR3 is 16 amino acids. The germline V and J ends were trimmed by 0 bases and 4 bases, with 16 bases remaining between them. CDR3 amino acids: CASSLGLGARSTEAFF. The CDR3 coding sequence is TGCGCCAGCAGCTTGGGCCTGGGGGCGCGGTCCACTGAAGCTTTCTTT. The full variable domain, its missing parts supplied by reference TRBV5-1 and TRBJ1-1, is KAGVTQTPRYLIKTRGQQVTLSCSPISGHRSVSWYQQTPGQGLQFLFEYFSETQRNKGNFPGRFSGRQFSNSRSEMNVSTLELGDSALYLCASSLGLGARSTEAFFGQGTRLTVV.

The J gene is TRBJ1-6, the V gene TRBV30, with D perhaps TRBD1 (5 bases). Looked up from germline, CDR1 is GTSNPN and CDR2 is SVGIG (reference sequence). The CDR3 has 17 residues. V gave up 0 bases and J gave up 9 bases, with 21 bases separating them. The DNA for the CDR3 is TGTGCCTGGAGTGTACGGGGGGGGACGGTATTTAGTTCACCCCTCCACTTT. This encodes CAWSVRGGTVFSSPLHF.

This chain joins TRBV19 and TRBJ2-7; D gene ambiguous. The germline CDR1 and CDR2 sequences are LNHDA and SQIVND (reference sequence). The CDR3 loop spans 15 amino acids. Trimming stripped 5 bases from V and 3 bases from J, with 17 bases between. The CDR3 nucleotides are TGTGCCAGTAGTTCAGCTCTAGGAGACCTCTACGAGCAGTACGTC. Amino acid sequence: CASSSALGDLYEQYV.

The chain links TRBV4-1 to TRBJ1-1; weak D call: TRBD1 (5 bases). V dropped 4 bases and J dropped 6 bases, with 12 bases sitting between them. Germline V lookup: CDR1 MGHRA, CDR2 YSYEKL. The CDR3 covers 13 residues. The CDR3 is CASSPREASEAFF. The CDR3 DNA reads as TGCGCCAGCAGCCCCAGGGAGGCGTCTGAAGCTTTCTTT.

This chain joins TRBV6-5 and TRBJ1-5; D is unclear. Between the trimmed V and J ends, which lost 4 bases and 1 base, there was a span of 11 bases. The CDR3 covers 15 residues. The germline V gene encodes CDR1 MNHEY and CDR2 SVGAGI. The CDR3 DNA sequence: TGTGCCAGCAGTTCCGTAGGGAGGAGCAATCAGCCCCAGCATTTT. Its translation: CASSSVGRSNQPQHF.

The V gene is TRBV6-5, the J gene TRBJ1-1; no clear D gene. The CDR3 is 12 amino acids. Germline lookup yields CDR1 MNHEY and CDR2 SVGAGI. V was clipped by 8 bases and J by 8 bases, with 15 bases between them. CDR3 residues: CASGQLGLEAFF. The CDR3 nucleotides are TGTGCCAGCGGGCAACTTGGGCTAGAAGCTTTCTTT.

The V and J genes are TRBV6-2 or TRBV6-3 and TRBJ2-1; 7 bases agree with TRBD1. The CDR3 loop spans 16 amino acids. With V trimmed by 6 bases and J by 7 bases, 15 bases remained unmatched. CDR1 is MNHEY, CDR2 SVGEGT, per germline. The CDR3 DNA is TGTGCCAGCAGACCTAACGGACAGGTCCAGTTTAATGAGCAGTTCTTC. Translation: CASRPNGQVQFNEQFF.

This CDR3 reads CASSPGTEDNEQFF. The CDR3 nucleotides read TGTGCCAGCTCACCAGGTACTGAAGACAATGAGCAGTTCTTC. J is TRBJ2-1 and V is TRBV18; D is unclear. The germline gives CDR1 KGHSH, CDR2 LQKENI. This CDR3 region has 14 residues. V lost 2 bases and J 5 bases, leaving 10 bases between the germline ends.

The chain recombines TRBV19 with TRBJ2-7, with D maybe TRBD1 (6 bases). Trimming removed 4 bases from V and 6 bases from J, with 13 bases in between. The CDR3 has 13 residues. Germline loops: CDR1 LNHDA, CDR2 SQIVND (reference sequence). The CDR3 DNA follows: TGTGCCAGTAGTACTACACAGGGTTCCGAGCAGTACGTC. Translated: CASSTTQGSEQYV.

The V gene is TRBV4-1, the J gene TRBJ1-2, with a tentative D call TRBD1 (6 bases). CDR3 length: 16 residues. Trimming removed 1 base at V and 0 bases at J, with 12 bases between. In germline, CDR1 is MGHRA, CDR2 YSYEKL. CDR3 sequence: CASSQAQGQTNYGYTF. In DNA form, the CDR3 reads TGCGCCAGCAGCCAAGCGCAAGGACAGACTAACTATGGCTACACCTTC.

The chain recombines TRBV2 with TRBJ2-1, with D maybe TRBD2 (5 bases). The CDR3 has 13 residues. The germline V gene encodes CDR1 SNHLY and CDR2 FYNNEI. With 7 bases removed from V and 6 bases from J, the gap between germline ends came to 13 bases. CDR3 protein: CASTQRPFNEQFF. The CDR3 bases are TGTGCCAGCACTCAGCGGCCCTTCAATGAGCAGTTCTTC.

The sample holds one count of this clone. In DNA form, the CDR3 reads TGTGCCAGCTCACTGGGACTAGCAGACACCGGGGAGCTGTTTTTT. Amino acid sequence: CASSLGLADTGELFF. The genes are TRBV18 and TRBJ2-2; 9 bases are shared with TRBD2. Germline CDR1 is KGHSH and CDR2 is LQKENI. V trimming: 4 bases; J trimming: 3 bases; junction bases outside the gene matches: 3. The CDR3 covers 15 residues.

With respect to this clone: At the DNA level, this CDR3 is encoded by other sequences in the same sample as well. The V gene is TRBV3-1 (or the pseudogene TRBV3-2), the J gene TRBJ1-5; a weak D match, TRBD1 (5 bases). The CDR3 is 15 amino acids. V lost 4 bases and J 1 base, leaving 11 bases between the germline ends. Germline V CDR1 and CDR2: LGHDT, YNNKEL (reference sequence). CDR3 region: CASSLGGGSNQPQHF. CDR3 in DNA: TGTGCCAGCAGCCTCGGGGGGGGAAGCAATCAGCCCCAGCATTTT.

V gene TRBV4-2 combines with J gene TRBJ1-2, with D tentatively TRBD1 (6 bases). The germline V gene encodes CDR1 LGHNA and CDR2 YNFKEQ. CDR3 length equals 12 residues. Trimming left V 4 bases short and J 7 bases short, with 10 bases between. CDR3 sequence reads: CASSLQGRGYTF. Written as DNA, the CDR3 is TGTGCCAGCAGCCTACAGGGTCGTGGCTACACCTTC.

The chain is built from TRBV5-5 and TRBJ2-7, with 13 bases lining up with TRBD2. Germline CDR1 is SGHKS and CDR2 is YYEKEE (reference sequence). The CDR3 totals 16 residues. The ends lost 0 bases at V and 4 bases at J; junction bases unmatched: 4. CDR3 in amino acids: CASSLDGTSGTYEQYV. The CDR3 DNA follows: TGTGCCAGCAGCTTGGATGGGACTAGCGGGACTTACGAGCAGTACGTC.

The rearrangement links TRBV14 to TRBJ1-2; D is possibly TRBD1 (5 bases). The V and J ends lost 0 bases and 5 bases respectively, with 10 bases between them. Germline loops: CDR1 SGHDN, CDR2 FVKESK. This CDR3 has 14 amino acids. The CDR3 sequence: CASSQDLGGYGYTF. The CDR3 coding sequence is TGTGCCAGCAGCCAAGACCTCGGGGGATATGGCTACACCTTC.

The rearrangement links TRBV28 to TRBJ1-5; D gene unclear. Trimming left V 6 bases short and J 6 bases short, with 9 bases between. The CDR3 covers 12 residues. Germline CDR1 reads MDHEN; CDR2 reads SYDVKM. This CDR3 is CASSLTLQPQHF. CDR3 coding DNA: TGTGCCAGCAGCTTAACTCTTCAGCCCCAGCATTTT. The complete variable domain, with remaining parts taken from reference TRBV28 and TRBJ1-5, reads DVKVTQSSRYLVKRTGEKVFLECVQDMDHENMFWYRQDPGLGLRLIYFSYDVKMKEKGDIPEGYSVSREKKERFSLILESASTNQTSMYLCASSLTLQPQHFGDGTRLSIL.

The chain uses TRBV5-1 and TRBJ1-6; D ambiguous. Per the germline V gene, CDR1 is SGHRS and CDR2 is YFSETQ. The CDR3 is 16 amino acids. The V end was cut by 0 bases, the J end by 6 bases, with 13 bases between. The CDR3 region is CASSLAVGGINSPLHF. CDR3 nucleotides: TGCGCCAGCAGCTTGGCCGTCGGCGGGATTAATTCACCCCTCCACTTT.